Included here is one T cell receptor (beta chain) sequence, with context. This CDR3 spans 12 amino acids. CDR1 SGHTA and CDR2 FQGNSA come from the germline V gene. The germline V and J ends were trimmed by 8 bases and 5 bases, with 13 bases remaining between them. This sample was included in a study of cytomegalovirus exposure and HLA in healthy donors. Amplification used 60 Vbeta primers and 13 Jbeta primers. Libraries were prepared by immunoSEQ multiplex PCR; TCRdb keeps only in-frame clonotypes and omits some of them. The sample holds some 120,000 clones, around 75% seen once. The chain carries TRBV7-2 and TRBJ2-7; a weak D match, TRBD1 (6 bases). The sequenced material came from PBMCs. This TCR derives from a woman between 50 and 59 years old in good health and CMV-seronegative. CDR3 bases: TGTGCCAGCCGGAAAACAGGGAACGAGCAGTACTTC. It encodes CASRKTGNEQYF.